The next 8 T cell receptor beta chains were all read from a single sample in a study of blood T cells in healthy people across ages. For the second PCR, which ran for roughly 7 to 11 cycles, a sample-barcoded 5' primer and a J-beta primer mix were used. TCRdb redid the calling of the 5' RACE reads with MiXCR, one entry per CDR3 protein. In the table there are about 1.4 million distinct CDR3 sequences, approximately 63% of which are singletons. The source material was blood. All receptors come from a man aged 18 to 30 in good health.

The chain's CDR3 is CAISGADHYEQYF. CDR3 nucleotides: TGTGCCATCAGTGGGGCCGATCACTACGAGCAGTACTTC. The gene calls are TRBV10-3 and TRBJ2-7, with D unclear. This CDR3 spans 13 amino acids. CDR1 ENHRY and CDR2 SYGVKD come from the germline V gene. The V end was cut by 4 bases, the J end by 3 bases, with 10 bases between.

This clonotype was recorded a few times. The gene calls are TRBV29-1 and TRBJ2-7; 7 bases are a match to TRBD1. V trimming: 6 bases; J trimming: 3 bases; junction bases outside the gene matches: 11. The CDR3 spans 14 residues. Germline V gene lookup returns CDR1 SQVTM and CDR2 ANQGSEA. CDR3 nucleotides: TGCAGCGTGGCTACCGGGACAGCCGTCTACGAGCAGTACTTC. This codes for CSVATGTAVYEQYF.

The V call is TRBV4-3, the J call TRBJ2-4; D not resolved. The CDR3 is 14 residues long. Per germline, CDR1 LGHNA and CDR2 YSLEER. Trimming took off 1 base at V and 2 bases at J, with 6 bases between the two ends. This chain's CDR3 is CASSQGFSKNIQYF. The DNA for the CDR3 is TGCGCCAGCAGCCAAGGATTCTCCAAAAACATTCAGTACTTC.

The chain joins TRBV11-2 to TRBJ2-7; TRBD1 is a possible D gene (6 bases). Germline CDR1 and CDR2: SGHAT and FQNNGV. CDR3 length: 14 amino acids. Trimming shortened V by 5 bases and J by 2 bases, and 13 bases separated the two germline ends. CDR3: CASSPRQVTYEQYF. The CDR3 nucleotides read TGTGCCAGCAGCCCCCGACAGGTAACCTACGAGCAGTACTTC.

The chain couples TRBV4-1 to TRBJ1-1, with 10 bases fitting TRBD1. CDR1 and CDR2 (germline): MGHRA, YSYEKL. The CDR3 contains 15 residues. V shed 5 bases, J shed 7 bases, and the junction held 10 bases outside the gene matches. This CDR3 is CASSSPGTGEVEAFF. In nucleotides, the CDR3 is TGCGCCAGCAGCTCACCCGGGACAGGGGAAGTTGAAGCTTTCTTT.

The CDR3 nucleotides are TGTGCCAGCAGCCAAGATACGGGGTACTACGAGCAGTACTTC. Protein product: CASSQDTGYYEQYF. The chain combines TRBV4-2 with TRBJ2-7, with D maybe TRBD2 (5 bases). CDR3 length: 14 residues. The V and J ends lost 0 bases and 3 bases respectively, with 9 bases between them. Germline CDR1 reads LGHNA; CDR2 reads YNFKEQ.

V is TRBV14 and J is TRBJ1-2; no clear D. The V gene lost 1 base and the J gene lost 7 bases, with 13 bases spanning the gap. There are 14 residues in the CDR3. Per the germline V gene, CDR1 is SGHDN and CDR2 is FVKESK. DNA of the CDR3: TGTGCCAGCAGCCAAGGGACTTGGGTGGCTGGCTACACCTTC. This sequence encodes CASSQGTWVAGYTF. The full variable domain, with the rest looked up from reference TRBV14 and TRBJ1-2, is EAGVTQFPSHSVIEKGQTVTLRCDPISGHDNLYWYRRVMGKEIKFLLHFVKESKQDESGMPNNRFLAERTGGTYSTLKVQPAELEDSGVYFCASSQGTWVAGYTFGSGTRLTVV.

The V gene is TRBV5-4, the J gene TRBJ2-5; D might be TRBD1 (5 bases). The V end was cut by 4 bases, the J end by 1 base, with 17 bases between. This CDR3 has 16 residues. In germline, CDR1 is SGHNT, CDR2 YYREEE (reference sequence). The CDR3 spells CASSETLRGIQETQYF. In DNA, the CDR3 is TGTGCCAGCAGCGAAACCCTAAGGGGCATCCAAGAGACCCAGTACTTC.